This T cell receptor (beta chain) was identified in a study of glioma-infiltrating T cells after dendritic cell vaccination. Germline CDR1 and CDR2: SGHTA and FQGNSA. CDR3 length: 17 residues. J was trimmed by 10 bases and V by 3 bases; bases with no gene match: 11. Time point reported: after dendritic cell vaccination, including at tumor progression/relapse. Input was 2 to 2.5 ug genomic DNA, or all available if less. Amplification used 60 V beta primers and 13 J beta primers. The method was immunoSEQ multiplex PCR; TCRdb's version includes in-frame clones alone and lacks a portion of them. The table lists around 60,000 clones, around nine tenths of them singletons.

The V call is TRBV7-2, the J call TRBJ1-6, with TRBD1 matching 11 bases. The receptor comes from a human donor with glioblastoma. Sequencing was performed on blood, taken after dendritic cell vaccination. DNA of the CDR3: TGTGCCAGCAGCTTGGAACCGGACAGGGGGCTAGGGTCACCCCTCCACTTT. Translated, it gives CASSLEPDRGLGSPLHF.